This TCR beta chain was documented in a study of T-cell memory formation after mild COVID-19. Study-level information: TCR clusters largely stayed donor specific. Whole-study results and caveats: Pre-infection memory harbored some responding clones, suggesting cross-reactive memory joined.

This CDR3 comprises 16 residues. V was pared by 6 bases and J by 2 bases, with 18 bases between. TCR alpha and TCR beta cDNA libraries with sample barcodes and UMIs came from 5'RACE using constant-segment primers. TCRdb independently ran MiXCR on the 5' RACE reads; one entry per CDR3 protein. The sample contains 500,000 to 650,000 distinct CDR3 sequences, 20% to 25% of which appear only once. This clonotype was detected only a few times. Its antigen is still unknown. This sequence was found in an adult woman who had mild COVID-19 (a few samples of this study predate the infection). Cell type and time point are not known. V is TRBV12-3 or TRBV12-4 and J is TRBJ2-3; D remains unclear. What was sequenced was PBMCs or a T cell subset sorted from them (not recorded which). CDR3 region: CASRPIGGQFTDTQYF. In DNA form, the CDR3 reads TGTGCCAGCAGACCGATCGGTGGGCAGTTCACAGATACGCAGTATTTT.